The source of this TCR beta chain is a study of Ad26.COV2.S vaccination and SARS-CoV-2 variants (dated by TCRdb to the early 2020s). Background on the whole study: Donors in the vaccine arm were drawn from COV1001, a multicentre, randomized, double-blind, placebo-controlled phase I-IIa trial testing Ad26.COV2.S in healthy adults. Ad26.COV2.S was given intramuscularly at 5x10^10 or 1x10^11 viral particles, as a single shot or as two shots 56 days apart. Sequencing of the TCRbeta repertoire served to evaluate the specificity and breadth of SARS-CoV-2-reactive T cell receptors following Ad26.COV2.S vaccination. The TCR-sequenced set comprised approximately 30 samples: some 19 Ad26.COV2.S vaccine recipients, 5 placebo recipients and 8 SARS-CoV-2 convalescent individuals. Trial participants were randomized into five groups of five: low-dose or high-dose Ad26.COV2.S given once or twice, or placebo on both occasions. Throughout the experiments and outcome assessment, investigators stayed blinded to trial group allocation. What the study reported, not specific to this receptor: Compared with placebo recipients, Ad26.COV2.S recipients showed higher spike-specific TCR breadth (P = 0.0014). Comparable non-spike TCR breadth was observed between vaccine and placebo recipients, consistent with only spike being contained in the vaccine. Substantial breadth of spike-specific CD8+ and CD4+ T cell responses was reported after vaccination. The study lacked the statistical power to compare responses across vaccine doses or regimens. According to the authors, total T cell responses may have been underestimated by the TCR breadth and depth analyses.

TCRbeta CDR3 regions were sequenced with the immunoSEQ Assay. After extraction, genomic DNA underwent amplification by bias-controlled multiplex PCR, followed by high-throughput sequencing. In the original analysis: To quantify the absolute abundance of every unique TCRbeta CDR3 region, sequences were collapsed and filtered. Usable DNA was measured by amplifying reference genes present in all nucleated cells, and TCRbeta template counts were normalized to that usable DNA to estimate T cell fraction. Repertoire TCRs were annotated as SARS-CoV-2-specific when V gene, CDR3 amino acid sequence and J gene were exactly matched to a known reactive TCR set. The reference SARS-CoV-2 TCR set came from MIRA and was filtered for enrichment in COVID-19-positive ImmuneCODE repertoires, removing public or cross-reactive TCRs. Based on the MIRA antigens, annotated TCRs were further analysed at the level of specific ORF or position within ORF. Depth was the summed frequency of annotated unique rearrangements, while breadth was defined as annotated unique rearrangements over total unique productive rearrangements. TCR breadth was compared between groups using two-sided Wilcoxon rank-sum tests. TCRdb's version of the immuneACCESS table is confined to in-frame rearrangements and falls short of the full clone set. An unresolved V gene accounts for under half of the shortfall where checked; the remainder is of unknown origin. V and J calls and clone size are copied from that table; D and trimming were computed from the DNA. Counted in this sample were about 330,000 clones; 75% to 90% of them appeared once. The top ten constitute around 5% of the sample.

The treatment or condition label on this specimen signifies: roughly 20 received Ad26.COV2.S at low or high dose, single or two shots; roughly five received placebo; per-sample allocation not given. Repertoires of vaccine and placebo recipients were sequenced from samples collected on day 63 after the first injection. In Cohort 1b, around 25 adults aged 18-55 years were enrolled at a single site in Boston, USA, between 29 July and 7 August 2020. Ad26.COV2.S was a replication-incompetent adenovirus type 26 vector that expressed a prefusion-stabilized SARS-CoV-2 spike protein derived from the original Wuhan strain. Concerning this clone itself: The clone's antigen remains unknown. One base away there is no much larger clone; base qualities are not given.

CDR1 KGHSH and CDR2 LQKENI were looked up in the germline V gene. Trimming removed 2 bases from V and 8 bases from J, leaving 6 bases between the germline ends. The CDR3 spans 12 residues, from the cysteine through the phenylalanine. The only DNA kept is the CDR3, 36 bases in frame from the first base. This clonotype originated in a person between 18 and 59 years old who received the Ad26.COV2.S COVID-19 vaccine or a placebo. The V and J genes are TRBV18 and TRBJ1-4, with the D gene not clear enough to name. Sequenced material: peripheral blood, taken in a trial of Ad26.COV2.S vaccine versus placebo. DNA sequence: TGTGCCAGCTCACCAGGGAGGGAAAAACTGTTTTTT. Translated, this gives CASSPGREKLFF.